The 8 T cell receptor beta chains below were found in one sample sequenced in a study of beta chain features in type 1 diabetes. The isolated RNA, all of it, was reverse transcribed, so expressed TCRB transcripts were what got sequenced. Sequenced by immunoSEQ multiplex PCR; TCRdb stores in-frame clones only, minus some. The sample lists 900,000 or so clones; 15% to 20% were seen once. Specimen: naive CD4+ T cells from blood. These receptors were taken from a young woman in good health.

CDR3 nucleotides: TGTGCCAGCAGTGAATTTAGGGAAGGGTATGGCTACACCTTC. It encodes CASSEFREGYGYTF. The chain is built from TRBV6-1 and TRBJ1-2; D unresolved. The V gene lost 2 bases and the J gene lost 5 bases, with 12 bases spanning the gap. The CDR3 is made up of 14 amino acids. Per the germline V gene, CDR1 is MNHNS and CDR2 is SASEGT.

V is TRBV10-3 and J is TRBJ1-3; TRBD1 is a possible D gene (6 bases). From germline, CDR1 is ENHRY and CDR2 SYGVKD. V dropped 4 bases and J dropped 9 bases, with 10 bases sitting between them. This CDR3 is built from 12 residues. The CDR3 loop reads CAISGTAGTIYF. The DNA for the CDR3 is TGTGCCATCAGTGGGACAGCGGGCACCATATATTTT.

This clone was counted only a few times. The chain has TRBV5-1 and TRBJ2-6, with 7 bases lining up with TRBD2. CDR3 size: 15 residues. V gave up 3 bases and J gave up 2 bases; unmatched junction bases: 2. Per the germline V gene, CDR1 is SGHRS and CDR2 is YFSETQ. CDR3 sequence reads: CASSYLAAGANVLTF. As DNA, the CDR3 is TGCGCCAGCAGCTACCTAGCGGCTGGGGCCAACGTCCTGACTTTC.

This clone was counted only a few times. The CDR3 DNA reads as TGTGCCAGTAGACTAACCGGGACTAGCAGCTCCTACGAGCAGTACTTC. Its protein is CASRLTGTSSSYEQYF. The chain links TRBV19 to TRBJ2-7; 9 bases are a match to TRBD2. V shed 6 bases, J shed 0 bases, and the junction held 9 bases outside the gene matches. Germline V gene data show CDR1 as LNHDA and CDR2 as SQIVND (reference sequence). This CDR3 contains 16 residues.

This clone was counted a few times. The rearrangement links TRBV5-1 to TRBJ2-7; perhaps TRBD2 as D (5 bases). Germline CDR1 and CDR2: SGHRS and YFSETQ. V was shortened by 1 base and J by 7 bases, with 15 bases between the two germline ends. The CDR3 is 14 residues long. The CDR3 bases are TGCGCCAGCAGCTTGTACCCGGAAACGGGGGAGCAGTACTTC. Translation gives CASSLYPETGEQYF.

In its sample, this clone was seen a few times. V is TRBV7-9 and J is TRBJ1-4, with D tentatively TRBD1 (6 bases). The CDR3 sequence is 15 residues long. The germline V gene encodes CDR1 SEHNR and CDR2 FQNEAQ (reference sequence). The germline V and J ends were trimmed by 6 bases and 0 bases, with 11 bases remaining between them. The CDR3 bases are TGTGCCAGCAGTTCGGACAGAGCAACTAATGAAAAACTGTTTTTT. It specifies CASSSDRATNEKLFF.

The V call is TRBV7-9, the J call TRBJ2-5; D remains unclear. V lost 4 bases and J 1 base, leaving 13 bases between the germline ends. The germline CDR1 and CDR2 sequences are SEHNR and FQNEAQ (reference sequence). The CDR3 is 15 residues long. This CDR3 is CASSSGRIAQETQYF. DNA of the CDR3: TGTGCCAGCAGCTCGGGCAGGATAGCCCAAGAGACCCAGTACTTC. The entire variable domain, with the rest obtained from reference TRBV7-9 and TRBJ2-5, is as follows: DTGVSQNPRHKITKRGQNVTFRCDPISEHNRLYWYRQTLGQGPEFLTYFQNEAQLEKSRLLSDRFSAERPKGSFSTLEIQRTEQGDSAMYLCASSSGRIAQETQYFGPGTRLLVL.

The chain joins TRBV18 to TRBJ2-3; a possible D gene is TRBD2 (5 bases). The V gene's germline CDR1 is KGHSH and CDR2 LQKENI. The CDR3 runs 17 residues. V was shortened by 2 bases and J by 5 bases, with 20 bases between the two germline ends. The CDR3 sequence: CASSPNQGSKLVDTQYF. The CDR3 region has the DNA TGTGCCAGCTCACCAAATCAAGGGAGTAAACTGGTAGATACGCAGTATTTT.